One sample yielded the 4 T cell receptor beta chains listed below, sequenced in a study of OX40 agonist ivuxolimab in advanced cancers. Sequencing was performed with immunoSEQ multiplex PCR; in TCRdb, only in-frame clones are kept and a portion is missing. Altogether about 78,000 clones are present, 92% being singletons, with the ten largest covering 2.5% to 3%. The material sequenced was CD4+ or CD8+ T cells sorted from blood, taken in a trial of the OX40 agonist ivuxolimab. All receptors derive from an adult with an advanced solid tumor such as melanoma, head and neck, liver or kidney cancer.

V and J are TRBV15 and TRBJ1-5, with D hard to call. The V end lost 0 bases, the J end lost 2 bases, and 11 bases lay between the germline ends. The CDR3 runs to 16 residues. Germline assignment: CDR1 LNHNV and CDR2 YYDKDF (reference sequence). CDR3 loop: CATSRDIRIGNQPQHF. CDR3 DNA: TGTGCCACCAGCAGAGATATCCGGATTGGCAATCAGCCCCAGCATTTT.

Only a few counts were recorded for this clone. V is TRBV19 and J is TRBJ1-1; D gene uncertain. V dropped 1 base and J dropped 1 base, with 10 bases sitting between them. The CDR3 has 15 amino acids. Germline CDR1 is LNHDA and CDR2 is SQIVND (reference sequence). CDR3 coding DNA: TGTGCCAGTAGTATAGTAGTTCGACCGAACACTGAAGCTTTCTTT. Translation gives CASSIVVRPNTEAFF.

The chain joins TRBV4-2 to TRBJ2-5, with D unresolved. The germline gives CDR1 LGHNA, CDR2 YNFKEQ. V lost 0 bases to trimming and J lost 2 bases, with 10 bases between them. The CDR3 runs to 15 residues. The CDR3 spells CASSQDIRLQETQYF. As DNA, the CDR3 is TGTGCCAGCAGCCAAGATATAAGGTTGCAAGAGACCCAGTACTTC.

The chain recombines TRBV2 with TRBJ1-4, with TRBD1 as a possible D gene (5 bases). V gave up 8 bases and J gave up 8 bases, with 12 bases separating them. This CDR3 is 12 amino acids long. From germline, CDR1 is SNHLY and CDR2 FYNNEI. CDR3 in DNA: TGTGCCAGCTCTGGGGCGGAGGAAAAACTGTTTTTT. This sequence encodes CASSGAEEKLFF.